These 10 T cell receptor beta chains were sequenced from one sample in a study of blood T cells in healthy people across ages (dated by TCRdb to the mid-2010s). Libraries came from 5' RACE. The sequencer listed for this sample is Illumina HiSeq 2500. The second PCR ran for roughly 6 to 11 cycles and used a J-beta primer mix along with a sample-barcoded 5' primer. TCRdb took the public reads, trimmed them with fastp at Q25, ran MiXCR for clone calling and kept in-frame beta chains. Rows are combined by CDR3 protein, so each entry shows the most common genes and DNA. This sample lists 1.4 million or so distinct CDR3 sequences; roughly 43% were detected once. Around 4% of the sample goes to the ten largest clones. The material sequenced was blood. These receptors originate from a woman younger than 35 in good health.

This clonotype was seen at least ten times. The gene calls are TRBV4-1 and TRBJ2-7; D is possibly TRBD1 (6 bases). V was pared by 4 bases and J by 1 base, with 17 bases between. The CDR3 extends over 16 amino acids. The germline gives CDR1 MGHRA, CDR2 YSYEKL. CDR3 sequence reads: CASSPFFGGASYEQYF. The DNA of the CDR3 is TGCGCCAGCAGCCCTTTCTTTGGGGGCGCTTCCTACGAGCAGTACTTC.

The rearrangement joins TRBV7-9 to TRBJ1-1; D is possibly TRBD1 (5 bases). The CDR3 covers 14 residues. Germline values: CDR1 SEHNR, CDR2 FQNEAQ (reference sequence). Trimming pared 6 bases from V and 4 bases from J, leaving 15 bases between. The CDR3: CASRELRGFTEAFF. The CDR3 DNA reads TGTGCCAGCAGGGAGTTGCGGGGGTTCACTGAAGCTTTCTTT.

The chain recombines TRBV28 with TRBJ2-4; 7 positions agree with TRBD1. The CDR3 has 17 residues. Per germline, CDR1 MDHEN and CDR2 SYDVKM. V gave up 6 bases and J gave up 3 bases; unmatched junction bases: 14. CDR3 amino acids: CASRPATGQNLKNIQYF. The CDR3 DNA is TGTGCCAGCAGACCCGCTACGGGACAGAACCTCAAAAACATTCAGTACTTC.

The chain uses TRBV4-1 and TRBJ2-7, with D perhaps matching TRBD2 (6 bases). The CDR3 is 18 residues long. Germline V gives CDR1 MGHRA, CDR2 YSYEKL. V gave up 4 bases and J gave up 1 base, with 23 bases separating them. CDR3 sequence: CASSPRNRAGTSSYEQYF. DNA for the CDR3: TGCGCCAGCAGCCCCCGCAATAGAGCCGGGACTTCTTCCTACGAGCAGTACTTC.

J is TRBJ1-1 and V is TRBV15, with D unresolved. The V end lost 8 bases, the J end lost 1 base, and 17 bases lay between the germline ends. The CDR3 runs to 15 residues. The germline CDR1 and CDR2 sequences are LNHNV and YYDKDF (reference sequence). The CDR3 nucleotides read TGTGCCACCCGAGCAGACCGGGGTCCGAACACTGAAGCTTTCTTT. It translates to CATRADRGPNTEAFF.

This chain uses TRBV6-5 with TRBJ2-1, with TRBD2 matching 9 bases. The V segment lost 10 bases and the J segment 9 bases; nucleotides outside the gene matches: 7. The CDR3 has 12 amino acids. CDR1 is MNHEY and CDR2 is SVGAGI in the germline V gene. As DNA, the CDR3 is TGTGCCACAGAGGAAGCGGGGGGTGAGCAGTTCTTC. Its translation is CATEEAGGEQFF.

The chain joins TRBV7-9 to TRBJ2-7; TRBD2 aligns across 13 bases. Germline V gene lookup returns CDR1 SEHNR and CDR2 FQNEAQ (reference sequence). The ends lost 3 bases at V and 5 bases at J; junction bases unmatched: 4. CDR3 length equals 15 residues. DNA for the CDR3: TGTGCCAGCAGCTTTGGGACTAGCGGGACTCACGAGCAGTACTTC. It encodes CASSFGTSGTHEQYF.

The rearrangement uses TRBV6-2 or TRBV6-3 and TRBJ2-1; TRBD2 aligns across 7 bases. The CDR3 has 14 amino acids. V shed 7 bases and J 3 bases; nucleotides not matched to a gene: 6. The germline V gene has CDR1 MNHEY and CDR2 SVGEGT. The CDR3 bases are TGTGCCAGCAACAGCGGGATACGCTACAATGAGCAGTTCTTC. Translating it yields CASNSGIRYNEQFF.

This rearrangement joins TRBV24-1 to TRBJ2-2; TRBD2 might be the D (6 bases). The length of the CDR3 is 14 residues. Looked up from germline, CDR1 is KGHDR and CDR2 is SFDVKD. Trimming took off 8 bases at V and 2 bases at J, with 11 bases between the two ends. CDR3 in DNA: TGTGCCACCATGCGGGGAAGAAACACCGGGGAGCTGTTTTTT. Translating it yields CATMRGRNTGELFF.

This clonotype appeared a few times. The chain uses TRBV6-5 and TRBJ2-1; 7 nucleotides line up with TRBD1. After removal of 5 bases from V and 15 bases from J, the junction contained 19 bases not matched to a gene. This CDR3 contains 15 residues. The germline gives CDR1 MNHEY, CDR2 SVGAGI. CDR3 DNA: TGTGCCAGCAGTCAAGTTGGGGACAGCCGTTTGATCTGGTTCTTC. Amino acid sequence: CASSQVGDSRLIWFF.